This T cell receptor (beta chain) was identified during a study of blood T cell repertoires in COVID-19. Turning to the study itself: The samples span acute and convalescent COVID-19 from the United States, Italy and Spain.

Profiled with immunoSEQ multiplex PCR; TCRdb holds only in-frame clones, not every one. Seen here are 200,000 to 250,000 clones, 80% to 90% observed once, and the top ten hold just under 20%. After removal of 1 base from V and 2 bases from J, the junction contained 5 bases not matched to a gene. The germline CDR1 and CDR2 sequences are MGHRA and YSYEKL. This CDR3 is built from 16 residues. The sequence came from a man aged 25-40 years with active or convalescent COVID-19. The sequencing sample was made of peripheral blood. This chain links TRBV4-1 with TRBJ1-2, with 9 bases identical to TRBD1. This chain's CDR3 is CASSQAGTGRNYGYTF. DNA of the CDR3: TGCGCCAGCAGCCAAGCCGGGACAGGGAGGAACTATGGCTACACCTTC.